These 25 T cell receptor beta chains came from one sample sequenced in a study of long-term antiretroviral therapy in people with HIV. The authors ran the immunoSEQ assay, v3.0, at survey level. Only in-frame clones appear in the TCRdb table, and some are missing; sequencing was by immunoSEQ multiplex PCR. Of 37,000 or so clones in the sample, 80% were seen once. The sequencing here drew on unsorted PBMCs, taken 3.4 years after starting antiretroviral therapy. The receptors were gathered from a man under 40 with HIV.

The chain couples TRBV11-2 to TRBJ1-2; TRBD1 is a possible D gene (5 bases). Germline CDR1 SGHAT, CDR2 FQNNGV. The CDR3 loop spans 14 amino acids. Trimming pared 5 bases from V and 5 bases from J, leaving 15 bases between. CDR3 in amino acids: CASSPAGGSYGYTF. The CDR3 coding sequence is TGTGCCAGCAGCCCAGCGGGGGGGTCTTATGGCTACACCTTC.

This clone was found a few times. The J gene is TRBJ1-2, the V gene TRBV6-1; weak D call: TRBD1 (5 bases). V lost 7 bases, J lost 3 bases, and 18 bases lay in between. CDR1 is MNHNS, CDR2 SASEGT, per germline. CDR3 length equals 15 residues. CDR3 DNA: TGTGCCAGCAATCACCGGGACCAAAATTACTATGGCTACACCTTC. Protein: CASNHRDQNYYGYTF.

As DNA, the CDR3 is TGTGCCAGCAGCTTGCGGGGCTCAGGGGAGACCCAGTACTTC. It encodes CASSLRGSGETQYF. The chain employs TRBV7-2 and TRBJ2-5; possible D gene TRBD2, 6 bases. This CDR3 has 14 residues. Germline V lookup: CDR1 SGHTA, CDR2 FQGNSA. V lost 3 bases, J lost 5 bases, and 13 bases lay in between. The entire variable domain, with the rest obtained from reference TRBV7-2 and TRBJ2-5, is as follows: GAGVSQSPSNKVTEKGKDVELRCDPISGHTALYWYRQSLGQGLEFLIYFQGNSAPDKSGLPSDRFSAERTGGSVSTLTIQRTQQEDSAVYLCASSLRGSGETQYFGPGTRLLVL.

This rearrangement joins TRBV7-2 to TRBJ2-7; D gene uncertain. Germline values: CDR1 SGHTA, CDR2 FQGNSA. CDR3 length: 15 amino acids. Between the trimmed V and J ends, which lost 5 bases and 0 bases, there was a span of 14 bases. The CDR3 DNA reads TGTGCCAGCAGCCTAGGTACAGTTTACTCCTACGAGCAGTACTTC. Its protein is CASSLGTVYSYEQYF.

This sequence joins TRBV2 and TRBJ2-5; possible D gene TRBD1, 5 bases. In germline, CDR1 is SNHLY, CDR2 FYNNEI. The CDR3 is made up of 11 amino acids. Here the CDR3 DNA reads TGTGGGACGCAAGGGGTAGAGACCCAGTACTTC. As protein: CGTQGVETQYF.

This clone was detected only a few times. The rearrangement uses TRBV6-5 and TRBJ1-5; D possibly corresponds to TRBD1 (6 bases). The CDR3 runs 15 residues. V was trimmed by 6 bases and J by 3 bases, leaving 15 bases between them. Germline assignment: CDR1 MNHEY and CDR2 SVGAGI. CDR3 amino acids: CASSPTGYANQPQHF. The CDR3 DNA follows: TGTGCCAGCAGCCCCACAGGGTACGCCAATCAGCCCCAGCATTTT.

The CDR3 sequence is CASSPRPSGRILNEQFF. The CDR3 DNA is TGTGCCAGCTCACCAAGGCCTAGCGGGAGGATCTTGAATGAGCAGTTCTTC. The chain employs TRBV18 and TRBJ2-1; 11 nucleotides agree with TRBD2. The junction had 10 bases not matched to a gene; V was cut back by 2 bases and J by 7 bases. The CDR3 has 17 residues. CDR1 is KGHSH and CDR2 is LQKENI in the germline V gene. Using reference TRBV18 and TRBJ2-1 for the parts outside the CDR3, the full variable domain is NAGVMQNPRHLVRRRGQEARLRCSPMKGHSHVYWYRQLPEEGLKFMVYLQKENIIDESGMPKERFSAEFPKEGPSILRIQQVVRGDSAAYFCASSPRPSGRILNEQFFGPGTRLTVL.

This clone appeared a single time. The chain employs TRBV4-3 and TRBJ1-5; the D is unclear. CDR1 and CDR2 from the germline V gene are LGHNA and YSLEER. The CDR3 contains 14 residues. V was shortened by 0 bases and J by 0 bases, with 3 bases between the two germline ends. The CDR3 coding sequence is TGCGCCAGCAGCCAAGAGGGTAGCAATCAGCCCCAGCATTTT. Translated, it gives CASSQEGSNQPQHF.

The rearrangement links TRBV9 to TRBJ2-2, with 11 bases lining up with TRBD1. The CDR3 loop spans 19 amino acids. Germline values: CDR1 SGDLS, CDR2 YYNGEE. V lost 0 bases, J lost 6 bases, and 13 bases stayed unmatched. CDR3 in amino acids: CASSVVSPDRGLFSGELFF. The CDR3 DNA follows: TGTGCCAGCAGCGTAGTTTCCCCGGACAGGGGGCTTTTCTCCGGGGAGCTGTTTTTT.

The V and J genes are TRBV28 and TRBJ2-3; D gene ambiguous. This CDR3 comprises 15 residues. Trimming took 6 bases from V and 0 from J, leaving 13 bases between them. CDR1 and CDR2 (germline): MDHEN, SYDVKM. In nucleotides, the CDR3 is TGTGCCAGCAGGGCAACCGCCGCTAGCACAGATACGCAGTATTTT. Protein product: CASRATAASTDTQYF.

The chain is built from TRBV29-1 and TRBJ2-5; either TRBD1 or TRBD2 may fit D (5 bases each). CDR3 length equals 14 residues. Trimming removed 4 bases at V and 4 bases at J, with 16 bases between. CDR1 is SQVTM, CDR2 ANQGSEA, per germline. In DNA, the CDR3 is TGCAGCGTTGTTGGGGCAGGCGGAGGAGAGACCCAGTACTTC. This codes for CSVVGAGGGETQYF.

This rearrangement joins TRBV7-9 to TRBJ2-7, with a possible D match to TRBD1 (6 bases). The CDR3 is 15 amino acids. The germline V gene has CDR1 SEHNR and CDR2 FQNEAQ (reference sequence). V was clipped by 5 bases and J by 0 bases, with 14 bases between them. The CDR3 DNA sequence: TGTGCCAGCAGCATAACACAGGGAAGCTCCTACGAGCAGTACTTC. Residues: CASSITQGSSYEQYF. Full variable domain (outside the CDR3, taken from reference TRBV7-9 and TRBJ2-7): DTGVSQNPRHKITKRGQNVTFRCDPISEHNRLYWYRQTLGQGPEFLTYFQNEAQLEKSRLLSDRFSAERPKGSFSTLEIQRTEQGDSAMYLCASSITQGSSYEQYFGPGTRLTVT.

This chain joins TRBV4-2 and TRBJ2-3, with D perhaps given as TRBD1 or TRBD2 (6 bases each). Germline V gene sequence: CDR1 LGHNA, CDR2 YNFKEQ. V was cut by 4 bases and J by 0 bases, with 11 bases left in between. The CDR3 extends over 15 amino acids. The CDR3 loop reads CASSPGGDSTDTQYF. DNA for the CDR3: TGTGCCAGCAGCCCCGGGGGCGATAGCACAGATACGCAGTATTTT.

The rearrangement links TRBV5-1 to TRBJ2-7, with D perhaps TRBD2 (6 bases). Germline V gives CDR1 SGHRS, CDR2 YFSETQ. Trimming shortened V by 10 bases and J by 5 bases, and 19 bases separated the two germline ends. The CDR3 is 13 residues long. The CDR3, as DNA: TGCGCCCCGCCCAGGAGGGTGGGGCACGAGCAGTACTTC. Protein sequence: CAPPRRVGHEQYF.

This chain links TRBV5-1 with TRBJ2-2; 8 bases align to TRBD1. CDR1 and CDR2 from the germline V gene are SGHRS and YFSETQ. The J segment lost 3 bases and the V segment lost 4 bases, leaving 5 bases of the junction unmatched. This CDR3 has 15 residues. In nucleotides, the CDR3 is TGCGCCAGCAGCGGCAGGACAGGGTACACCGGGGAGCTGTTTTTT. This gives the protein CASSGRTGYTGELFF.

The V gene is TRBV18, the J gene TRBJ2-5, with 8 bases that match TRBD1. The CDR3 runs to 14 residues. Trimming at V came to 3 bases and at J to 5 bases, leaving 5 bases not matched to a gene. Germline V gene lookup returns CDR1 KGHSH and CDR2 LQKENI. The CDR3, as DNA: TGTGCCAGCTCACCTGGTGACAGGGGCGAGACCCAGTACTTC. This encodes CASSPGDRGETQYF.

V usage is TRBV7-9 and J usage is TRBJ1-4; TRBD1 might be the D (5 bases). CDR3 length: 17 amino acids. Trimming removed 0 bases from V and 0 bases from J, with 11 bases in between. Germline CDR1 and CDR2: SEHNR and FQNEAQ (reference sequence). The DNA of the CDR3 is TGTGCCAGCAGCTTAGCAGGGGTCCTTGCAACTAATGAAAAACTGTTTTTT. Amino acids: CASSLAGVLATNEKLFF.

The rearrangement links TRBV7-9 to TRBJ1-2, with no clear D. This CDR3 spans 14 amino acids. The germline V and J ends were trimmed by 7 bases and 5 bases, with 17 bases remaining between them. The germline gives CDR1 SEHNR, CDR2 FQNEAQ (reference sequence). For the CDR3, the DNA is TGTGCCAGCATCCCCCGGGATGCACTTTATGGCTACACCTTC. It codes for CASIPRDALYGYTF.

This chain uses TRBV27 with TRBJ1-1; D uncertain. The CDR3 covers 15 residues. The V end lost 6 bases, the J end lost 1 base, and 15 bases lay between the germline ends. The V gene's germline CDR1 is MNHEY and CDR2 SMNVEV (reference sequence). CDR3 DNA: TGTGCCAGCAGGTCTGTGGGGATCCCGAACACTGAAGCTTTCTTT. Residues: CASRSVGIPNTEAFF.

The rearrangement joins TRBV6-5 to TRBJ1-2; 7 nucleotides agree with TRBD1. V lost 6 bases to trimming and J lost 5 bases; unmatched junction nucleotides: 6. CDR1 is MNHEY, CDR2 SVGAGI, per germline. CDR3 length: 13 amino acids. This CDR3 reads CASSSNRGYGYTF. The CDR3, as DNA: TGTGCCAGCAGCTCAAACAGGGGATATGGCTACACCTTC.

The genes are TRBV9 and TRBJ2-5; no reliable D call. Looked up from germline, CDR1 is SGDLS and CDR2 is YYNGEE. This CDR3 has 14 residues. The V end was cut by 4 bases, the J end by 5 bases, with 15 bases between. CDR3 in amino acids: CASSSPPDEETQYF. Written as DNA, the CDR3 is TGTGCCAGCAGCTCTCCCCCCGACGAGGAGACCCAGTACTTC. The variable domain in full, completed from reference TRBV9 and TRBJ2-5, reads DSGVTQTPKHLITATGQRVTLRCSPRSGDLSVYWYQQSLDQGLQFLIQYYNGEERAKGNILERFSAQQFPDLHSELNLSSLELGDSALYFCASSSPPDEETQYFGPGTRLLVL.

The chain couples TRBV30 to TRBJ2-7; 7 positions agree with TRBD1. Germline values: CDR1 GTSNPN, CDR2 SVGIG (reference sequence). The CDR3 is made up of 10 amino acids. Trimming cost V 5 bases and J 7 bases; bases outside gene matches: 2. The CDR3 reads CAWGQAEQYF. Here the CDR3 DNA reads TGTGCCTGGGGACAGGCGGAGCAGTACTTC.

V is TRBV11-2 and J is TRBJ2-1; 9 bases fit TRBD2. This CDR3 has 15 residues. With V trimmed by 1 base and J by 10 bases, 8 bases remained unmatched. Germline V CDR1 and CDR2: SGHAT, FQNNGV. In DNA, the CDR3 is TGTGCCAGCAGCTTAGTTGCGGGAGGGCCCCCCGAGCAGTTCTTC. This codes for CASSLVAGGPPEQFF. Combining the CDR3 with reference TRBV11-2 and TRBJ2-1 gives the whole variable domain EAGVAQSPRYKIIEKRQSVAFWCNPISGHATLYWYQQILGQGPKLLIQFQNNGVVDDSQLPKDRFSAERLKGVDSTLKIQPAKLEDSAVYLCASSLVAGGPPEQFFGPGTRLTVL.

This clone came up once. The V call is TRBV11-2, the J call TRBJ2-2; no definite D call. This CDR3 is built from 15 residues. CDR1 and CDR2 from the germline V gene are SGHAT and FQNNGV. Trimming left V 5 bases short and J 6 bases short, with 16 bases between. CDR3 sequence (DNA): TGTGCCAGCAGCCCGGCCCTAACCGCGTCCGGGGAGCTGTTTTTT. Protein product: CASSPALTASGELFF.

The chain combines TRBV2 with TRBJ1-1; D may be TRBD1 (6 bases). V was cut by 6 bases and J by 0 bases, with 17 bases left in between. The CDR3 totals 16 residues. Germline V gene sequence: CDR1 SNHLY, CDR2 FYNNEI. The CDR3 protein is CASSPNTGFMNTEAFF. CDR3 sequence (DNA): TGTGCCAGCAGCCCAAATACAGGGTTCATGAACACTGAAGCTTTCTTT.